These T cell receptor beta chains were read from a single sample in a study of blood T cell repertoires in COVID-19. Profiled with immunoSEQ multiplex PCR; TCRdb holds only in-frame clones, not every one. Of about 270,000 clones in the sample, more than 85% were seen once. Source material: PBMCs or T cells enriched from blood (not recorded which). The receptors were sampled from a man aged 40-49 years who had been exposed to COVID-19. The CDR3 runs from the conserved cysteine through the conserved F or W. Each record gives: V gene, D gene, J gene, clone size, CDR3 DNA, CDR3 protein. The D gene is left open where the match is weak. Not all rows give a size; the values are once, few, many and, for expanded clones, a class.

TRBV15	TRBD2	TRBJ2-5	-	TGTGCCACCAGCATAACTAGCGGGATAGAGACCCAGTACTTC	CATSITSGIETQYF
TRBV19	TRBD1	TRBJ2-2	-	TGTGCCAGTAATTCAGGGGGAACCGGGGAGCTGTTTTTT	CASNSGGTGELFF
TRBV4-1	-	TRBJ1-2	-	TGCGCCAGCAGCCAAGATCTGGGTCAGGGGCAGGGTTTGGATGGCTACACCTTC	CASSQDLGQGQGLDGYTF
TRBV10-1	-	TRBJ1-6	-	TGCGCCAGCAGTGAGCAGGGAGGGCCCAAAAATAATTCACCCCTCCACTTT	CASSEQGGPKNNSPLHF
TRBV11-1	TRBD2	TRBJ2-1	-	TGTGCCAGCAGCTTAGGGGCGGGAGGAACAAATGAGCAGTTCTTC	CASSLGAGGTNEQFF
TRBV7-9	TRBD1	TRBJ2-3	once	TGTGCCAGCAGCACAGGGGGCGAGACAGATACGCAGTATTTT	CASSTGGETDTQYF
TRBV9	-	TRBJ1-6	-	TGTGCCAGCAGCCTTAGAGGACAGCCCAATTCACCCCTCCACTTT	CASSLRGQPNSPLHF
TRBV19	TRBD1	TRBJ1-5	once	TGTGCCAGTAGTAAGGGGACAGGGGGTTATAATCAGCCCCAGCATTTT	CASSKGTGGYNQPQHF
TRBV28	-	TRBJ1-1	-	TGTGCCAGCAGTCTAATCCGGGGGGCTACTGAAGCTTTCTTT	CASSLIRGATEAFF
TRBV7-3	TRBD2	TRBJ2-1	-	TGTGCCAGCAGCTTAAACCCTAGCGGGACGAGCTCCTACAATGAGCAGTTCTTC	CASSLNPSGTSSYNEQFF
TRBV25-1	-	TRBJ2-2	-	TGTGCCAGCAGTACAGTGAACACCGGGGAGCTGTTTTTT	CASSTVNTGELFF
TRBV5-6	-	TRBJ2-7	-	TGTGCCAGCAGCCGCTCGGGGGTGTCCTACGAGCAGTACTTC	CASSRSGVSYEQYF
TRBV27	TRBD2	TRBJ2-7	-	TGTGCCAGCAGGCAAGGGGCGGGAGGGCCCGAGGAGCAGTACTTC	CASRQGAGGPEEQYF
TRBV24-1	TRBD1	TRBJ2-2	-	TGTGCCACCAGTGACCGTTTGGACAGGGTCACCGGGGAGCTGTTTTTT	CATSDRLDRVTGELFF
TRBV13	TRBD2	TRBJ2-7	few	TGTGCCAGCAGCTTGAAGACTAGCGGGATATACGAGCAGTACTTC	CASSLKTSGIYEQYF
TRBV28	-	TRBJ1-1	-	TGTGCCAGCAGTATCCCCCAGGGAGCTTTCTTT	CASSIPQGAFF
TRBV28	-	TRBJ1-1	-	TGTGCCAGCAGTCCGACCTCAGACGGGGACACTGAAGCTTTCTTT	CASSPTSDGDTEAFF
TRBV27	TRBD2	TRBJ2-3	once	TGTGCCAGCAGTACCCGACTAGCGGGGGAGCGAAGTACGCAGTATTTT	CASSTRLAGERSTQYF
TRBV7-9	-	TRBJ1-1	-	TGTGCCAGCAGCTTTAAGGGGAACGAAGCTTTCTTT	CASSFKGNEAFF
TRBV12-3/TRBV12-4	TRBD1	TRBJ2-7	-	TGTGCCAGCAGTTGGACAGGGGGCGACGAGCAGTACTTC	CASSWTGGDEQYF
TRBV5-1	-	TRBJ1-1	-	TGCGCCAGCAGACACCTGAACACTGAAGCTTTCTTT	CASRHLNTEAFF
TRBV28	-	TRBJ1-4	-	TGTGCCAGCAGTTCAGGACAAAAGAGCGAAAAACTGTTTTTT	CASSSGQKSEKLFF
TRBV28	-	TRBJ1-2	once	TGTGCCAGCAGTTCTCTCTATGGCTACACCTTC	CASSSLYGYTF
TRBV4-1	-	TRBJ2-4	-	TGCGCCAGCAGCCAAGATGAGGGAGGATTTGTCAAAAACATTCAGTACTTC	CASSQDEGGFVKNIQYF